This TCR beta chain is drawn from a study of T cell responses to AZD1222 COVID-19 vaccine. The protocol was immunoSEQ multiplex PCR, while the TCRdb copy is restricted to in-frame clones and leaves out a portion. This sample has roughly 120,000 clones, with 80% to 85% found just once. A remark on this clone: Its specificity is not known.

The study, taken as a whole, reports: Two AZD1222 administrations were followed by greater Spike-specific TCR breadth and depth. Along spike, vaccine-associated CD4 TCRs were found throughout, with dominance at 160-218 and 743-854. Reports indicate that nearly half of spike-specific TCRs are directed at unmutated variant regions. There were repertoire samples only from the period after the peak T cell response.

Germline V gene data show CDR1 as SGHTA and CDR2 as FQGNSA. The CDR3 length is 16 residues. V was clipped by 2 bases and J by 7 bases; unmatched bases: 8. This material consisted of peripheral blood, taken on day 0 of AZD1222 vaccination. V and J are TRBV7-2 and TRBJ2-1; 10 bases line up with TRBD1. The sequence was collected from an adult in good health. CDR3 residues: CASSLTRDRGLNEQFF. In DNA, the CDR3 is TGTGCCAGCAGCTTAACGCGGGACAGGGGATTAAATGAGCAGTTCTTC.